These 27 T cell receptor beta chains share one sample of origin, sequenced in a study of OX40 agonist ivuxolimab in advanced cancers. The data were produced by immunoSEQ multiplex PCR, yet TCRdb's version contains in-frame clones alone and is incomplete. The profile shows tens of thousands of clones, roughly 85% of them singletons. The sequences come from CD4+ or CD8+ T cells sorted from blood, collected in a trial of the OX40 agonist ivuxolimab. All receptors come from an adult with an advanced solid tumor such as melanoma, head and neck, liver or kidney cancer.

This clone was counted a single time. The chain combines TRBV27 with TRBJ1-2; D gene ambiguous. The length of the CDR3 is 17 residues. V gave up 3 bases and J gave up 0 bases, with 17 bases separating them. Germline CDR1 MNHEY, CDR2 SMNVEV (reference sequence). Written as DNA, the CDR3 is TGTGCCAGCAGTTTCATAGAAAGGGTTGGAGCTAACTATGGCTACACCTTC. Its translation: CASSFIERVGANYGYTF.

This CDR3 is CASSETRDIRYTF. The CDR3 nucleotides are TGTGCCAGCTCCGAAACACGCGATATTCGCTACACCTTC. This chain connects TRBV18 to TRBJ1-2, with D unresolved. Germline V lookup: CDR1 KGHSH, CDR2 LQKENI. The CDR3 is 13 residues long. With 6 bases removed from V and 9 bases from J, the gap between germline ends came to 17 bases.

Here the CDR3 reads CASSTTGWGANVLTF. In DNA form, the CDR3 reads TGTGCCAGCAGTACAACAGGGTGGGGGGCCAACGTCCTGACTTTC. This chain joins TRBV28 and TRBJ2-6; D might be TRBD1 (6 bases). The CDR3 consists of 15 residues. Trimming cost V 5 bases and J 4 bases, with 12 bases left between them. Germline lookup yields CDR1 MDHEN and CDR2 SYDVKM.

This CDR3 reads CASSPRTSGSNEQFF. CDR3 in DNA: TGTGCCAGCAGTCCTCGGACTAGCGGGAGCAATGAGCAGTTCTTC. The gene calls are TRBV27 and TRBJ2-1; 13 bases fit TRBD2. Per the germline V gene, CDR1 is MNHEY and CDR2 is SMNVEV (reference sequence). This CDR3 has 15 residues. After removal of 5 bases from V and 6 bases from J, the junction contained 4 bases not matched to a gene.

J is TRBJ2-5 and V is TRBV7-9; weak D call: TRBD1 (5 bases). The V end lost 2 bases, the J end lost 1 base, and 14 bases lay between the germline ends. The germline V gene encodes CDR1 SEHNR and CDR2 FQNEAQ (reference sequence). The CDR3 sequence is 16 residues long. CDR3 bases: TGTGCCAGCAGCTTACATTTGGGGCAGTTCCAAGAGACCCAGTACTTC. This translates into CASSLHLGQFQETQYF.

This CDR3 reads CASSLAGGQGATGYTF. The CDR3 DNA reads TGCGCCAGCAGCTTGGCCGGGGGACAGGGCGCGACCGGCTACACCTTC. This sequence joins TRBV5-1 and TRBJ1-2; 9 bases align to TRBD1. CDR1 and CDR2 (germline): SGHRS, YFSETQ. Unmatched junction bases numbered 11, after V lost 0 bases and J lost 8 bases. The CDR3 length is 16 residues.

The chain recombines TRBV5-4 with TRBJ1-1; possible D gene TRBD1, 5 bases. V lost 0 bases to trimming and J lost 1 base, with 7 bases between them. Germline lookup yields CDR1 SGHNT and CDR2 YYREEE (reference sequence). CDR3 length equals 14 residues. CDR3 in amino acids: CASSLAGQNTEAFF. The CDR3 region has the DNA TGTGCCAGCAGCTTGGCAGGGCAGAACACTGAAGCTTTCTTT.

The chain links TRBV30 to TRBJ2-2, with 10 bases fitting TRBD2. V shed 2 bases and J 9 bases; nucleotides not matched to a gene: 12. CDR1 and CDR2 from the germline V gene are GTSNPN and SVGIG (reference sequence). The CDR3 has 16 amino acids. CDR3 protein: CAWSKLLAGATRELFF. CDR3 bases: TGTGCCTGGAGTAAACTGCTAGCGGGAGCTACCCGGGAGCTGTTTTTT. The variable domain in full, with the rest retrieved from reference TRBV30 and TRBJ2-2, is SQTIHQWPATLVQPVGSPLSLECTVEGTSNPNLYWYRQAAGRGLQLLFYSVGIGQISSEVPQNLSASRPQDRQFILSSKKLLLSDSGFYLCAWSKLLAGATRELFFGEGSRLTVL.

The chain carries TRBV9 and TRBJ2-1; 11 bases are a match to TRBD2. Germline values: CDR1 SGDLS, CDR2 YYNGEE. V dropped 0 bases and J dropped 5; count of bases not matched to a gene: 4. The CDR3 is 16 residues long. The DNA of the CDR3 is TGTGCCAGCAGCGTAGGTAGCGGGGGGGCAGACAATGAGCAGTTCTTC. Protein product: CASSVGSGGADNEQFF.

The gene calls are TRBV15 and TRBJ1-6; 11 bases match TRBD1. Germline V gene sequence: CDR1 LNHNV, CDR2 YYDKDF (reference sequence). This CDR3 contains 15 residues. The V segment lost 2 bases and the J segment 10 bases; nucleotides outside the gene matches: 4. CDR3 coding DNA: TGTGCCACCAGCAGAAAGGGACAGGGGGAATCACCCCTCCACTTT. Translated, it gives CATSRKGQGESPLHF.

Worth noting for this clone: Other DNA sequences in the same sample also yield this CDR3. This chain links TRBV9 with TRBJ1-4; D not resolved. V dropped 2 bases and J dropped 3 bases, with 14 bases sitting between them. The germline CDR1 and CDR2 sequences are SGDLS and YYNGEE. The CDR3 runs 16 residues. This CDR3 reads CASSVDRGGSNEKLFF. The DNA for the CDR3 is TGTGCCAGCAGCGTGGATCGGGGTGGCTCTAATGAAAAACTGTTTTTT.

Points on this clone: Within the sample, other DNA sequences also encode this same CDR3. The chain carries TRBV28 and TRBJ2-7, with D possibly called TRBD1 or TRBD2 (5 bases each). The CDR3 covers 12 residues. V lost 7 bases and J lost 6, with 13 bases in between. Germline values: CDR1 MDHEN, CDR2 SYDVKM. CDR3 amino acids: CASNPKGSEQYF. The DNA of the CDR3 is TGTGCCAGCAACCCTAAGGGGAGCGAGCAGTACTTC. Looking up the rest from reference TRBV28 and TRBJ2-7 gives the full variable domain: DVKVTQSSRYLVKRTGEKVFLECVQDMDHENMFWYRQDPGLGLRLIYFSYDVKMKEKGDIPEGYSVSREKKERFSLILESASTNQTSMYLCASNPKGSEQYFGPGTRLTVT.

The CDR3 loop reads CASSAGSYNSPLHF. As DNA, the CDR3 is TGTGCCAGCAGCGCCGGGAGCTATAATTCACCCCTCCACTTT. This chain links TRBV6-6 with TRBJ1-6; D gene unclear. From germline, CDR1 is MNHNY and CDR2 SVGAGI (reference sequence). The length of the CDR3 is 14 residues. Trimming took off 6 bases at V and 3 bases at J, with 9 bases between the two ends.

The chain couples TRBV28 to TRBJ1-5, with 8 positions matching TRBD1. V gave up 2 bases and J gave up 7 bases; unmatched junction bases: 4. This CDR3 region has 14 residues. Per the germline V gene, CDR1 is MDHEN and CDR2 is SYDVKM. The CDR3 DNA follows: TGTGCCAGCAGTTTACTGACAGGGGAACAGCCCCAGCATTTT. Its protein is CASSLLTGEQPQHF.

The rearrangement joins TRBV19 to TRBJ2-7; the match to TRBD1 covers 9 bases. Germline CDR1 LNHDA, CDR2 SQIVND (reference sequence). The CDR3 runs to 14 residues. Trimming took 5 bases from V and 6 from J; bases not matched to a gene: 8. The CDR3 here is CASSSGQGRGEQYF. The CDR3, as DNA: TGTGCCAGTAGTTCCGGACAGGGGAGAGGCGAGCAGTACTTC.

The chain carries TRBV11-2 and TRBJ2-5; D is unresolved. Germline V lookup: CDR1 SGHAT, CDR2 FQNNGV. Trimming shortened V by 0 bases and J by 7 bases, and 12 bases separated the two germline ends. This CDR3 spans 14 amino acids. The CDR3 loop is CASSLEQRVGTQYF. Here the CDR3 DNA reads TGTGCCAGCAGCTTAGAACAAAGGGTAGGGACCCAGTACTTC.

The chain combines TRBV20-1 with TRBJ2-2; a weak D match, TRBD1 (5 bases). Per germline, CDR1 DFQATT and CDR2 SNEGSKA (reference sequence). The V end was cut by 7 bases, the J end by 7 bases, with 10 bases between. This CDR3 has 11 amino acids. The DNA of the CDR3 is TGCAGTGGTTGGCAGGGCGGGGAGCTGTTTTTT. Translation gives CSGWQGGELFF.

J is TRBJ2-2 and V is TRBV25-1; TRBD2 aligns across 10 bases. Germline trimming cut 5 bases from V and 1 base from J; bases unmatched to any gene: 7. CDR1 and CDR2 from the germline V gene are MGHDK and SYGVNS. CDR3 size: 17 residues. DNA of the CDR3: TGTGCCAGCAGTCCCCCTAGCGGGGGTCTGAACACCGGGGAGCTGTTTTTT. Translated, it gives CASSPPSGGLNTGELFF.

This chain joins TRBV5-1 and TRBJ2-3; 8 bases match TRBD2. Per the germline V gene, CDR1 is SGHRS and CDR2 is YFSETQ. V lost 4 bases and J lost 2; bases outside the gene matches: 12. CDR3 length: 17 amino acids. For the CDR3, the DNA is TGCGCCAGCAGCCCGGTCTCACTAGCGGACCCCACAGATACGCAGTATTTT. It yields the protein CASSPVSLADPTDTQYF.

The chain uses TRBV18 and TRBJ2-1, with TRBD2 matching over 12 bases. The CDR3 extends over 18 amino acids. From germline, CDR1 is KGHSH and CDR2 LQKENI. The junction had 12 bases not matched to a gene; V was cut back by 4 bases and J by 5 bases. In nucleotides, the CDR3 is TGTGCCAGCTCACTATGGGTTGGACTAGCGGGGACAAACAATGAGCAGTTCTTC. Protein: CASSLWVGLAGTNNEQFF. Looking up the rest from reference TRBV18 and TRBJ2-1 gives the full variable domain: NAGVMQNPRHLVRRRGQEARLRCSPMKGHSHVYWYRQLPEEGLKFMVYLQKENIIDESGMPKERFSAEFPKEGPSILRIQQVVRGDSAAYFCASSLWVGLAGTNNEQFFGPGTRLTVL.

V usage is TRBV18 and J usage is TRBJ2-7; D gene uncertain. Germline CDR1 and CDR2: KGHSH and LQKENI. This CDR3 has 12 amino acids. Trimming pared 2 bases from V and 4 bases from J, leaving 6 bases between. The CDR3 here is CASSPERYEQYF. DNA of the CDR3: TGTGCCAGCTCACCAGAAAGGTACGAGCAGTACTTC.

The J gene is TRBJ2-2, the V gene TRBV6-5; D remains ambiguous. Between the trimmed V and J ends, which lost 5 bases and 5 bases, there was a span of 12 bases. The germline V gene encodes CDR1 MNHEY and CDR2 SVGAGI. The CDR3 consists of 14 residues. The DNA for the CDR3 is TGTGCCAGCAGTCTCCTTGTGGGAACCGGGGAGCTGTTTTTT. Translation: CASSLLVGTGELFF.

This chain joins TRBV28 and TRBJ1-2; 8 nucleotides align to TRBD1. Germline V lookup: CDR1 MDHEN, CDR2 SYDVKM. This CDR3 is 15 amino acids long. With 7 bases clipped from V and 5 bases from J, the junction kept 12 bases outside the gene matches. This chain's CDR3 is CASTVGQGGRYGYTF. As DNA, the CDR3 is TGTGCCAGCACTGTCGGACAGGGCGGAAGGTATGGCTACACCTTC.

The chain carries TRBV18 and TRBJ1-2; D is possibly TRBD1 (6 bases). CDR3 length: 15 amino acids. Trimming removed 2 bases at V and 5 bases at J, with 15 bases between. Germline-derived CDR1 and CDR2 are KGHSH and LQKENI. The CDR3 DNA reads TGTGCCAGCTCACCAAGGCAGGGGAGAGGGTATGGCTACACCTTC. Translated, it gives CASSPRQGRGYGYTF.

This clone was picked up a small number of times. The chain uses TRBV5-6 and TRBJ1-1; D perhaps matches TRBD1 (5 bases). Germline-derived CDR1 and CDR2 are SGHDT and YYEEEE. Trimming removed 3 bases at V and 11 bases at J, with 17 bases between. This CDR3 has 13 residues. Written as DNA, the CDR3 is TGTGCCAGCAGCTGGAGGGCGGGACGTGAGGCTTTCTTT. Translating gives CASSWRAGREAFF.

The CDR3 sequence is CASSEGAEGNTIYF. CDR3 coding DNA: TGCGCCAGCAGCGAGGGGGCAGAAGGAAACACCATATATTTT. This chain joins TRBV5-1 and TRBJ1-3, with TRBD1 matching over 7 bases. V was clipped by 4 bases and J by 4 bases; unmatched bases: 5. Germline V gene lookup returns CDR1 SGHRS and CDR2 YFSETQ. CDR3 size: 14 residues. Looking up the rest from reference TRBV5-1 and TRBJ1-3 gives the full variable domain: KAGVTQTPRYLIKTRGQQVTLSCSPISGHRSVSWYQQTPGQGLQFLFEYFSETQRNKGNFPGRFSGRQFSNSRSEMNVSTLELGDSALYLCASSEGAEGNTIYFGEGSWLTVV.

The CDR3 DNA sequence: TGTGCCAGCAGCTCGGGGCGGACCACAGATACGCAGTATTTT. Residues: CASSSGRTTDTQYF. This chain connects TRBV11-3 to TRBJ2-3; either TRBD1 or TRBD2 may supply D (5 bases each). The CDR3 loop spans 14 amino acids. V shed 4 bases and J shed 2 bases, with 10 bases lying between them. Per germline, CDR1 SGHNT and CDR2 YENEEA.